A selection of T cell receptor beta chains follows, all from one sample in a study of blood T cell repertoires in COVID-19. TCRdb's table, derived via immunoSEQ multiplex PCR, lists solely in-frame clones and lacks some. The sample comprises 200,000 to 250,000 clones, approximately 80% of which are singletons, and 7.4% rests with the top ten. Sequenced: PBMCs or T cells enriched from blood (not recorded which). The receptors were gathered from a woman aged 40 to 55 with acute COVID-19. CDR3s include the opening cysteine and the closing phenylalanine or tryptophan. The order of the fields is clone size, V gene, D gene, J gene, CDR3 protein, CDR3 DNA. D genes are given only for firm matches. The size field is filled for only some rows; it gives once, few, many or a size class.

clone size: NA
V gene: TRBV6-5
D gene: NA
J gene: TRBJ1-5
CDR3 protein: CASRPKQGGNQPQHF
CDR3 DNA: TGTGCCAGCAGACCAAAACAGGGCGGCAATCAGCCCCAGCATTTT

clone size: few
V gene: TRBV10-3
D gene: NA
J gene: TRBJ1-1
CDR3 protein: CAISEFGYRSEAFF
CDR3 DNA: TGTGCCATCAGTGAGTTCGGGTACAGGAGTGAAGCTTTCTTT

clone size: NA
V gene: TRBV7-2
D gene: TRBD2
J gene: TRBJ2-3
CDR3 protein: CASSSTLAGPSTDTQYF
CDR3 DNA: TGTGCCAGCAGCTCGACCCTAGCGGGACCTAGCACAGATACGCAGTATTTT

clone size: NA
V gene: TRBV2
D gene: TRBD1
J gene: TRBJ1-1
CDR3 protein: CATRIQTGTRTEAFF
CDR3 DNA: TGTGCCACCCGGATCCAGACAGGGACGAGGACTGAAGCTTTCTTT

clone size: NA
V gene: TRBV30
D gene: NA
J gene: TRBJ1-4
CDR3 protein: CAWGAGIAEKLFF
CDR3 DNA: TGTGCCTGGGGCGCAGGGATAGCTGAAAAACTGTTTTTT

clone size: once
V gene: TRBV7-9
D gene: TRBD1
J gene: TRBJ1-5
CDR3 protein: CASSPTGGIGQPQHF
CDR3 DNA: TGTGCCAGCAGCCCTACAGGGGGGATTGGTCAGCCCCAGCATTTT

clone size: NA
V gene: TRBV5-1
D gene: NA
J gene: TRBJ2-5
CDR3 protein: CASSLVGTQQETQYF
CDR3 DNA: TGCGCCAGCAGCTTGGTGGGGACACAACAAGAGACCCAGTACTTC

clone size: NA
V gene: TRBV7-3
D gene: NA
J gene: TRBJ1-3
CDR3 protein: CASSYTGSSGNTIYF
CDR3 DNA: TGTGCCAGCAGCTACACAGGGAGCTCTGGAAACACCATATATTTT

clone size: NA
V gene: TRBV9
D gene: TRBD2
J gene: TRBJ2-7
CDR3 protein: CASSVGAGTSGGAIYEQYF
CDR3 DNA: TGTGCCAGCAGCGTAGGGGCCGGGACTAGCGGGGGGGCCATTTACGAGCAGTACTTC

clone size: NA
V gene: TRBV27
D gene: TRBD2
J gene: TRBJ2-3
CDR3 protein: CASSLRVAGGTDTQYF
CDR3 DNA: TGTGCCAGCAGTTTACGGGTCGCGGGGGGCACAGATACGCAGTATTTT

clone size: NA
V gene: TRBV10-2
D gene: TRBD1
J gene: TRBJ1-1
CDR3 protein: CASSDRGNTEAFF
CDR3 DNA: TGCGCCAGCAGCGACAGGGGGAACACTGAAGCTTTCTTT

clone size: NA
V gene: TRBV6-4
D gene: TRBD1
J gene: TRBJ1-1
CDR3 protein: CASRRQGETEAFF
CDR3 DNA: TGTGCCAGCAGAAGACAGGGGGAAACTGAAGCTTTCTTT

clone size: once
V gene: TRBV28
D gene: TRBD1
J gene: TRBJ2-3
CDR3 protein: CASSSTGPDTQYF
CDR3 DNA: TGTGCCAGCAGTTCGACAGGGCCAGATACGCAGTATTTT

clone size: NA
V gene: TRBV15
D gene: TRBD1
J gene: TRBJ2-2
CDR3 protein: CATSRDQGARTGELFF
CDR3 DNA: TGTGCCACCAGCAGAGATCAGGGGGCGCGGACCGGGGAGCTGTTTTTT

clone size: NA
V gene: TRBV28
D gene: NA
J gene: TRBJ1-5
CDR3 protein: CASSWGGQSNQPQHF
CDR3 DNA: TGTGCCAGCTCATGGGGCGGACAGAGCAATCAGCCCCAGCATTTT

clone size: NA
V gene: TRBV9
D gene: TRBD1
J gene: TRBJ1-5
CDR3 protein: CASSRGTGVNQPQHF
CDR3 DNA: TGTGCCAGCAGCCGAGGGACAGGAGTTAATCAGCCCCAGCATTTT

clone size: NA
V gene: TRBV6-5
D gene: TRBD1
J gene: TRBJ2-1
CDR3 protein: CASRTGDYNEQFF
CDR3 DNA: TGTGCCAGCAGGACAGGGGATTACAATGAGCAGTTCTTC

clone size: NA
V gene: TRBV7-2
D gene: NA
J gene: TRBJ2-7
CDR3 protein: CASRPTGAYEQYF
CDR3 DNA: TGTGCCAGCAGGCCGACAGGAGCCTACGAGCAGTACTTC

clone size: NA
V gene: TRBV28
D gene: NA
J gene: TRBJ1-2
CDR3 protein: CASSSGTYNYGYTF
CDR3 DNA: TGTGCCAGCAGTTCAGGGACATACAACTATGGCTACACCTTC

clone size: NA
V gene: TRBV30
D gene: TRBD1
J gene: TRBJ1-2
CDR3 protein: CAWSVNPRGGYTF
CDR3 DNA: TGTGCCTGGAGTGTAAATCCCAGGGGGGGCTACACCTTC

clone size: NA
V gene: TRBV25-1
D gene: TRBD1
J gene: TRBJ1-2
CDR3 protein: CASSHQGAIGGYTF
CDR3 DNA: TGTGCCAGCAGTCATCAGGGGGCAATTGGTGGCTACACCTTC

clone size: NA
V gene: TRBV7-9
D gene: NA
J gene: TRBJ2-1
CDR3 protein: CASSFTGLHNEQFF
CDR3 DNA: TGTGCCAGCAGCTTTACGGGTCTCCACAATGAGCAGTTCTTC

clone size: NA
V gene: TRBV5-4
D gene: TRBD2
J gene: TRBJ2-7
CDR3 protein: CASSPGTSELQQYF
CDR3 DNA: TGTGCCAGCAGCCCCGGGACTAGCGAACTCCAGCAGTACTTC

clone size: NA
V gene: TRBV4-2
D gene: NA
J gene: TRBJ1-2
CDR3 protein: CASSQAYRQGYGYTF
CDR3 DNA: TGTGCCAGCAGCCAAGCTTACAGACAAGGTTATGGCTACACCTTC

clone size: NA
V gene: TRBV3-1/TRBV3-2
D gene: NA
J gene: TRBJ1-6
CDR3 protein: CASSQAAPSPLHF
CDR3 DNA: TGTGCCAGCAGCCAAGCTGCGCCCTCACCCCTCCACTTT

clone size: NA
V gene: TRBV11-2
D gene: TRBD1
J gene: TRBJ1-1
CDR3 protein: CASSSETTGTGKPEAFF
CDR3 DNA: TGTGCCAGCAGCTCGGAGACCACCGGGACAGGGAAACCTGAAGCTTTCTTT

clone size: NA
V gene: TRBV2
D gene: TRBD1
J gene: TRBJ1-5
CDR3 protein: CASRRTGADQPQHF
CDR3 DNA: TGTGCCAGCAGGCGCACAGGGGCCGATCAGCCCCAGCATTTT

clone size: few
V gene: TRBV7-2
D gene: TRBD2
J gene: TRBJ2-1
CDR3 protein: CASSSTLAGVHNEQFF
CDR3 DNA: TGTGCCAGCAGCTCCACGCTAGCGGGAGTCCACAATGAGCAGTTCTTC

clone size: NA
V gene: TRBV19
D gene: NA
J gene: TRBJ2-1
CDR3 protein: CASRSGGSSYNEQFF
CDR3 DNA: TGTGCCAGTAGATCCGGGGGTAGCTCCTACAATGAGCAGTTCTTC

clone size: NA
V gene: TRBV19
D gene: NA
J gene: TRBJ1-5
CDR3 protein: CASSKGLNGNQPQHF
CDR3 DNA: TGTGCCAGTAGTAAGGGACTAAACGGCAATCAGCCCCAGCATTTT

clone size: NA
V gene: TRBV30
D gene: TRBD2
J gene: TRBJ2-5
CDR3 protein: CAWTLAGQETQYF
CDR3 DNA: TGTGCCTGGACTCTAGCGGGTCAAGAGACCCAGTACTTC

clone size: NA
V gene: TRBV7-8
D gene: NA
J gene: TRBJ1-5
CDR3 protein: CASSSSGYSNQPQHF
CDR3 DNA: TGTGCCAGCAGCTCCTCGGGTTATAGCAATCAGCCCCAGCATTTT

clone size: NA
V gene: TRBV7-9
D gene: TRBD1
J gene: TRBJ2-7
CDR3 protein: CASRSTGTAIDEQYF
CDR3 DNA: TGTGCCAGCAGAAGTACCGGGACAGCGATCGACGAGCAGTACTTC

clone size: NA
V gene: TRBV30
D gene: NA
J gene: TRBJ2-7
CDR3 protein: CAWNNRSPREQYF
CDR3 DNA: TGTGCCTGGAATAACAGGTCGCCTCGGGAGCAGTACTTC

clone size: NA
V gene: TRBV12-2
D gene: NA
J gene: TRBJ2-1
CDR3 protein: CASRFSSNSGGAGYNEQFF
CDR3 DNA: TGTGCAAGTCGCTTTAGTTCGAATAGCGGGGGGGCAGGGTACAATGAGCAGTTCTTC

clone size: NA
V gene: TRBV3-1/TRBV3-2
D gene: TRBD1
J gene: TRBJ1-1
CDR3 protein: CASSHYRGTEAFF
CDR3 DNA: TGTGCCAGCAGTCATTACAGGGGCACTGAAGCTTTCTTT

clone size: NA
V gene: TRBV28
D gene: NA
J gene: TRBJ1-2
CDR3 protein: CASSLIGGLGLNYGYTF
CDR3 DNA: TGTGCCAGCAGTTTAATCGGAGGCTTAGGGTTGAACTATGGCTACACCTTC

clone size: NA
V gene: TRBV7-8
D gene: NA
J gene: TRBJ2-1
CDR3 protein: CASSLSVSYNEQFF
CDR3 DNA: TGTGCCAGCAGCTTATCTGTCTCCTACAATGAGCAGTTCTTC

clone size: NA
V gene: TRBV11-2
D gene: NA
J gene: TRBJ1-1
CDR3 protein: CASSLGGVNTEAFF
CDR3 DNA: TGTGCCAGCAGCTTAGGGGGAGTGAACACTGAAGCTTTCTTT

clone size: NA
V gene: TRBV30
D gene: TRBD1
J gene: TRBJ1-2
CDR3 protein: CAWSVMGGTGGRGGYTF
CDR3 DNA: TGTGCCTGGAGTGTAATGGGGGGGACAGGGGGCCGAGGAGGCTACACCTTC

clone size: few
V gene: TRBV19
D gene: NA
J gene: TRBJ1-4
CDR3 protein: CASSRGPNEKLFF
CDR3 DNA: TGTGCCAGTAGTAGAGGGCCCAATGAAAAACTGTTTTTT

clone size: NA
V gene: TRBV15
D gene: NA
J gene: TRBJ1-3
CDR3 protein: CATSSRGGSGNTIYF
CDR3 DNA: TGTGCCACCAGCAGTAGGGGTGGCTCTGGAAACACCATATATTTT

clone size: NA
V gene: TRBV19
D gene: NA
J gene: TRBJ1-5
CDR3 protein: CASSQAQAQHF
CDR3 DNA: TGTGCCAGTAGCCAAGCTCAGGCCCAGCATTTT

clone size: NA
V gene: TRBV3-1/TRBV3-2
D gene: NA
J gene: TRBJ1-6
CDR3 protein: CASSRTNSPLHF
CDR3 DNA: TGTGCCAGCAGCCGGACAAATTCACCCCTCCACTTT

clone size: NA
V gene: TRBV27
D gene: TRBD2
J gene: TRBJ2-3
CDR3 protein: CASGRLAGIGTDTQYF
CDR3 DNA: TGTGCCAGCGGAAGACTAGCGGGAATAGGCACAGATACGCAGTATTTT

clone size: once
V gene: TRBV28
D gene: TRBD2
J gene: TRBJ2-1
CDR3 protein: CASSIAGERDNEQFF
CDR3 DNA: TGTGCCAGCAGTATAGCGGGAGAAAGGGACAATGAGCAGTTCTTC

clone size: NA
V gene: TRBV18
D gene: TRBD1
J gene: TRBJ2-7
CDR3 protein: CASSTPGTGMSREQYF
CDR3 DNA: TGTGCCAGCTCAACGCCCGGGACAGGGATGTCTAGGGAGCAGTACTTC

clone size: NA
V gene: TRBV28
D gene: TRBD1
J gene: TRBJ2-7
CDR3 protein: CASSRQGPAYEQYF
CDR3 DNA: TGTGCCAGCAGTCGACAGGGGCCAGCCTACGAGCAGTACTTC

clone size: few
V gene: TRBV5-1
D gene: NA
J gene: TRBJ2-7
CDR3 protein: CASSSESYEQYF
CDR3 DNA: TGCGCCAGCAGCAGTGAGTCCTACGAGCAGTACTTC

clone size: once
V gene: TRBV28
D gene: NA
J gene: TRBJ1-1
CDR3 protein: CASIPNGGDTGGPEAFF
CDR3 DNA: TGTGCCAGCATCCCTAATGGGGGGGACACGGGAGGTCCTGAAGCTTTCTTT

clone size: NA
V gene: TRBV24-1
D gene: TRBD2
J gene: TRBJ2-3
CDR3 protein: CATSRAGGPTDTQYF
CDR3 DNA: TGTGCCACCAGCCGCGCGGGAGGGCCGACGGATACGCAGTATTTT

clone size: NA
V gene: TRBV29-1
D gene: TRBD2
J gene: TRBJ2-3
CDR3 protein: CSVEDRAGSTDTQYF
CDR3 DNA: TGCAGCGTTGAAGACCGAGCGGGGAGCACAGATACGCAGTATTTT

clone size: NA
V gene: TRBV2
D gene: TRBD1
J gene: TRBJ1-5
CDR3 protein: CASRKTIDRDGQPQHF
CDR3 DNA: TGTGCCAGCAGGAAAACTATCGACAGGGACGGGCAGCCCCAGCATTTT

clone size: NA
V gene: TRBV19
D gene: NA
J gene: TRBJ1-2
CDR3 protein: CASTPGGVGGYTF
CDR3 DNA: TGTGCCAGTACCCCTGGAGGGGTAGGAGGCTACACCTTC

clone size: once
V gene: TRBV14
D gene: NA
J gene: TRBJ2-7
CDR3 protein: CASSQEWSEQYF
CDR3 DNA: TGTGCCAGCAGCCAAGAATGGAGCGAGCAGTACTTC